This TCR beta chain was retrieved from a study of T cell changes during pregnancy in multiple sclerosis. Produced via immunoSEQ multiplex PCR; TCRdb's table is partial and in-frame only. The sample has around 40,000 clones; 90% to 95% are singletons. The V end lost 4 bases, the J end lost 2 bases, and 29 bases lay between the germline ends. This CDR3 spans 20 amino acids. The sample holds one count of this clone. The sequence was collected from a female donor with multiple sclerosis, enrolled in a pregnancy study. The material sequenced was CD4+ T cells from peripheral blood mononuclear cells, taken in the second trimester of pregnancy. This chain uses TRBV23-1 with TRBJ2-5; weak D call: TRBD1 (6 bases). TRBV23-1 is an ORF, with its function uncertain. The CDR3: CASSPQGTELTKGYQETQYF. As DNA, the CDR3 is TGCGCCAGCAGTCCGCAGGGGACCGAACTTACTAAAGGATATCAAGAGACCCAGTACTTC.